This is a list of T cell receptor beta chains from one sample in a study of T cell repertoires in cytomegalovirus infection. TCRdb itself ran the reads through MiXCR, one entry per CDR3 protein. The top ten clones hold 2.5% to 3% of a sample with some 680,000 distinct CDR3 sequences, 35% of them seen once. Sequenced sample: PBMCs. These TCRs come from a human donor in good health (CMV status not recorded). Some clones in this sample may be carry-over from other donors' samples. CDR3s include the opening cysteine and the closing phenylalanine or tryptophan. D genes are given only for firm matches. Where a row states a size, it is once, few, many or the class of an expanded clone; other rows omit it.

TRBD1 | TRBJ1-2 | TRBV29-1 | - | CSGGRTGGYGYTF | TGCAGCGGGGGTAGGACAGGTGGCTATGGCTACACCTTC
- | TRBJ1-1 | TRBV20-1 | - | CSASWGFGTEAFF | TGCAGTGCTAGTTGGGGTTTTGGCACTGAAGCTTTCTTT
- | TRBJ1-4 | TRBV5-1 | many | CASSLAGLNEKLFF | TGCGCCAGCAGCTTGGCCGGATTAAATGAAAAACTGTTTTTT
TRBD2 | TRBJ2-2 | TRBV5-4 | - | CASSLESSGRANTGELFF | TGTGCCAGCAGCTTGGAATCTAGCGGGAGGGCGAACACCGGGGAGCTGTTTTTT
TRBD2 | TRBJ2-3 | TRBV7-9 | few | CASSPTSGAAGDTQYF | TGTGCCAGCAGCCCGACTAGCGGGGCAGCAGGAGATACGCAGTATTTT
- | TRBJ2-3 | TRBV12-3/TRBV12-4 | - | CASRGLFREPDTQYF | TGTGCCAGCAGGGGTCTATTCAGGGAGCCAGATACGCAGTATTTT
TRBD2 | TRBJ2-1 | TRBV13 | few | CASSLYSRTSGRSSYNEQFF | TGTGCCAGCAGCTTATATTCCCGGACTAGCGGGCGTAGCTCCTACAATGAGCAGTTCTTC
- | TRBJ1-1 | TRBV27 | - | CASSLRTPLKNTEAFF | TGTGCCAGCAGTTTAAGGACACCACTAAAGAACACTGAAGCTTTCTTT
- | TRBJ2-7 | TRBV19 | few | CASSIGSGTTYEQYF | TGTGCCAGTAGTATAGGTTCGGGAACAACCTACGAGCAGTACTTC
TRBD2 | TRBJ2-3 | TRBV20-1 | - | CSSRGGLLAGSPDTQYF | TGCAGTTCTAGAGGAGGGCTACTAGCGGGAAGTCCAGATACGCAGTATTTT
- | TRBJ1-2 | TRBV28 | few | CASSFFSGTPYGYTF | TGTGCCAGCAGTTTCTTTAGCGGGACCCCCTATGGCTACACCTTC
TRBD1 | TRBJ2-1 | TRBV6-4 | - | CASRTTGWSNEQFF | TGTGCCAGCAGAACGACAGGGTGGTCCAATGAGCAGTTCTTC
- | TRBJ2-1 | TRBV15 | few | CATSRDVGRPYNEQFF | TGTGCCACCAGCAGAGATGTGGGCCGGCCCTACAATGAGCAGTTCTTC
- | TRBJ2-7 | TRBV28 | - | CASRGAAASSYEQYF | TGTGCCAGCAGGGGAGCAGCCGCCAGCTCCTACGAGCAGTACTTC
- | TRBJ2-5 | TRBV7-9 | few | CASNVRGGVETQYF | TGTGCCAGCAACGTCCGAGGAGGGGTAGAGACCCAGTACTTC
TRBD2 | TRBJ2-1 | TRBV5-4 | few | CASSPGLAGQGRRSYNEQFF | TGTGCCAGCAGCCCAGGACTAGCGGGGCAGGGGAGGAGGTCCTACAATGAGCAGTTCTTC
- | TRBJ2-2 | TRBV6-2/TRBV6-3 | - | CASSYTTANTGELFF | TGTGCCAGCAGTTATACTACCGCGAACACCGGGGAGCTGTTTTTT
- | TRBJ2-1 | TRBV20-1 | - | CSAPGLTRPPPNNEQFF | TGCAGTGCTCCGGGGCTTACCCGTCCCCCTCCTAACAATGAGCAGTTCTTC
TRBD1 | TRBJ1-2 | TRBV6-5 | - | CARTHRGYGYNF | TGTGCCCGCACCCACAGGGGCTATGGCTACAACTTC
- | TRBJ1-1 | TRBV25-1 | few | CASSTPLGTEAFF | TGTGCCAGCAGCACACCTCTGGGGACTGAAGCTTTCTTT
TRBD1 | TRBJ2-7 | TRBV20-1 | few | CSAKGQSTYEQYF | TGCAGTGCCAAGGGACAGAGCACCTACGAGCAGTACTTC
- | TRBJ2-5 | TRBV19 | - | CASRHDSQETQYF | TGTGCCAGTAGACATGACAGTCAAGAGACCCAGTACTTC
TRBD1 | TRBJ1-6 | TRBV5-1 | - | CASSGGTGGRGHSPLHF | TGCGCCAGCAGCGGAGGGACAGGCGGGCGGGGACATTCACCCCTCCACTTT
- | TRBJ2-3 | TRBV29-1 | - | CSVESTETQYF | TGCAGCGTTGAGTCCACAGAGACGCAGTATTTT
- | TRBJ2-1 | TRBV20-1 | - | CSARRRGHYNEQFF | TGCAGTGCTAGACGGCGGGGACACTACAATGAGCAGTTCTTC
- | TRBJ1-6 | TRBV4-2 | few | CASSQDIWDWSPLHF | TGTGCCAGCAGCCAAGATATCTGGGATTGGTCACCCCTCCACTTT
- | TRBJ1-6 | TRBV7-8 | many | CASSPMRDGNSPLHF | TGTGCCAGCAGCCCGATGCGGGACGGTAATTCACCCCTCCACTTT
- | TRBJ2-5 | TRBV7-2 | - | CASSLVAQGSETQYF | TGTGCCAGCAGCTTAGTCGCACAGGGTTCAGAGACCCAGTACTTC
- | TRBJ1-1 | TRBV6-6 | few | CASSYGAEACF | TGTGCCAGCAGTTACGGGGCTGAAGCTTGCTTT
TRBD1 | TRBJ2-7 | TRBV11-2 | few | CASSLSGQGAGEQYF | TGTGCCAGCAGCTTAAGTGGACAGGGGGCCGGCGAGCAGTACTTC
- | TRBJ2-3 | TRBV11-2 | few | CASSLLPGPGTDTQYF | TGTGCCAGCAGCTTATTGCCGGGACCAGGCACAGATACGCAGTATTTT
TRBD1 | TRBJ2-7 | TRBV19 | - | CASSIGAGTGFLEQYF | TGTGCCAGTAGTATCGGGGCCGGGACAGGGTTCCTCGAGCAGTACTTC
TRBD2 | TRBJ2-7 | TRBV10-3 | once | CAIRGRGGYEQYF | TGTGCCATCAGGGGTCGGGGGGGCTACGAGCAGTACTTC
- | TRBJ2-3 | TRBV7-9 | few | CASTSPVGLTDTQYF | TGTGCCAGCACCTCCCCTGTGGGCCTCACAGATACGCAGTATTTT
- | TRBJ1-4 | TRBV19 | - | CASSPMAATNEKLFF | TGTGCCAGTAGTCCTATGGCAGCAACTAATGAAAAACTGTTTTTT
TRBD1 | TRBJ2-1 | TRBV28 | - | CASSSTGQGYEQFF | TGTGCCAGCAGTTCTACGGGACAGGGATACGAGCAGTTCTTC
TRBD2 | TRBJ2-5 | TRBV24-1 | - | CATSGWTSGGPQETQYF | TGTGCCACCAGTGGGTGGACTAGCGGGGGGCCCCAAGAGACCCAGTACTTC
- | TRBJ1-1 | TRBV19 | - | CASSIWGGTEAFF | TGTGCCAGTAGTATTTGGGGTGGCACTGAAGCTTTCTTT
- | TRBJ2-5 | TRBV7-3 | - | CASSLTGGPQETQYF | TGTGCCAGCAGCTTAACGGGGGGGCCCCAAGAGACCCAGTACTTC
- | TRBJ1-6 | TRBV27 | few | CASSWKRDSPLHF | TGTGCCAGCAGTTGGAAACGGGATTCACCCCTCCACTTT
TRBD1 | TRBJ1-5 | TRBV3-1 | - | CASSHSAGTGGNQPQHF | TGTGCCAGCAGCCACTCAGCCGGGACAGGGGGGAATCAGCCCCAGCATTTT
- | TRBJ1-3 | TRBV12-3/TRBV12-4 | - | CASSVRGGISGNTIYF | TGTGCCAGCAGTGTACGGGGCGGGATCTCTGGAAACACCATATATTTT
- | TRBJ2-5 | TRBV28 | - | CASSLSRQGYQETQYF | TGTGCCAGCAGTTTATCGCGGCAGGGGTACCAAGAGACCCAGTACTTC
- | TRBJ1-4 | TRBV28 | - | CASSPGARNEKLFF | TGTGCCAGCAGTCCCGGGGCTAGAAATGAAAAACTGTTTTTT
- | TRBJ1-2 | TRBV12-3/TRBV12-4 | - | CASSGGNGYTF | TGTGCCAGCAGTGGCGGGAATGGCTACACCTTC
- | TRBJ2-7 | TRBV10-3 | - | CAISGGRYEQYF | TGTGCCATCAGTGGCGGACGGTACGAGCAGTACTTC